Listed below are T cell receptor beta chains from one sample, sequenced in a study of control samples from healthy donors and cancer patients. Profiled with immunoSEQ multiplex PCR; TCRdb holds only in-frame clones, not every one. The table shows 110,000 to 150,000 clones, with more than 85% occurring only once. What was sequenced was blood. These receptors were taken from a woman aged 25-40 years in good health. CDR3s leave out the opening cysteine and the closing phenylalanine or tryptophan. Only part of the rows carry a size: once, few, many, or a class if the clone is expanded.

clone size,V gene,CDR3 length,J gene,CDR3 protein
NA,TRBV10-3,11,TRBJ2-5,AISVSYQETQY
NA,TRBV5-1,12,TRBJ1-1,ASSLEAVNTEAF
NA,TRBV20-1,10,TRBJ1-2,SASSDGRGYT
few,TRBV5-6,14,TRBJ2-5,ASSARQGRYQETQY
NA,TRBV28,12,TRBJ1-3,ASSLEVSGNTIY
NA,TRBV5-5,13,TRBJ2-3,ASSLVWRSTDTQY
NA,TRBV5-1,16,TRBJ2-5,ASSLSGGRALGQETQY
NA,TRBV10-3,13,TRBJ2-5,AISDRQGLGETQY
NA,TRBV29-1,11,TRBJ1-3,SVETGSGNTIY
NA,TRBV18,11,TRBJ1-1,ASSQGKDTEAF
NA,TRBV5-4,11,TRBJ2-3,ASSSVRTDTQY
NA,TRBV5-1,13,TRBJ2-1,ASSLAAGSYNEQF
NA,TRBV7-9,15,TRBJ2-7,ASSIGATSGISYEQY
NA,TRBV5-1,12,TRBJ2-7,ASSAGQGAYEQY
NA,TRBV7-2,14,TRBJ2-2,ASSIRQGPDTGELF
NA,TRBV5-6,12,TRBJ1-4,ASSLVGGIEKLF
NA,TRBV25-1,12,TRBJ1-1,ASSVTGADGEAF
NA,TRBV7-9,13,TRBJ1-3,ASAAPDRAGNTIY
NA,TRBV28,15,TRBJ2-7,ASSSTRSGRLNYEQY
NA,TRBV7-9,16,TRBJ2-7,ASSLAATSGRSSYEQY
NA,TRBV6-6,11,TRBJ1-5,ASSYLGDQPQH
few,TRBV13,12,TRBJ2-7,ASSFGGGPYEQY
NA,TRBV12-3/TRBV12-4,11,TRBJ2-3,ASSARDRGTQY
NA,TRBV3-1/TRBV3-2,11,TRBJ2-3,ASSPGGVDTQY
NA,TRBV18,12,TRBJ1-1,ASSPETGVLKAF
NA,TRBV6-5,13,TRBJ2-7,ASSYGTSVYYEQY
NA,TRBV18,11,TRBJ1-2,ASSPEGLGGYT
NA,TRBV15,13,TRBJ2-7,ATSRARDSSYEQY
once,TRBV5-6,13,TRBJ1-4,ASSLGATTNEKLF
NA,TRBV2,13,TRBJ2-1,ASSAERSGGNEQF
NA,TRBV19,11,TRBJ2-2,ASSPGVRGELF
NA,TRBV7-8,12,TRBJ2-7,ASSFSWGRDEQY
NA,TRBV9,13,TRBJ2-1,ASSLGLAGVNEQF
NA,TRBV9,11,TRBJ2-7,ASRQGSSYEQY
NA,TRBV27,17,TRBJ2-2,ASSLLAWGTSLEGGELF
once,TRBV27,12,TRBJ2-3,ASSFEQTTDTQY
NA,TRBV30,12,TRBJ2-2,AWSGGRATGELF
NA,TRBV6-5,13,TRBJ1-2,ASGRTGNTFYGYT
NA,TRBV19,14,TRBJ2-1,ASSMGLAGFGDEQF
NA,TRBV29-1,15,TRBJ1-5,SVPQTLTEVDFCPQH
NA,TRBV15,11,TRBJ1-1,ATRGQGGTEAF
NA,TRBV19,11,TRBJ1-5,ASSRGVYQPQH
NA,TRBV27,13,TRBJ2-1,ASSLGGRHYNEQF
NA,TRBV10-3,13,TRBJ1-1,AISELGAGNTEAF
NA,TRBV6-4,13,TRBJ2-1,ASSDSSGTSNEQF
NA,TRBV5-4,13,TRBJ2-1,ASSAGLAGGQEQF
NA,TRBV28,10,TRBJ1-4,AKDGGGEKLF
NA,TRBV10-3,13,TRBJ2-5,AISESAGTRETQY
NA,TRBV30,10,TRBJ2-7,ASEINWGEQY
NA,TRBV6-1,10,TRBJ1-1,ASSPLWSEAF
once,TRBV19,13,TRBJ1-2,ASSILGSPNYGYT
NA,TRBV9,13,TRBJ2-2,ASSVLAGATGELF
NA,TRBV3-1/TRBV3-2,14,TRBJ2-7,ASSQESGGLAGEQY
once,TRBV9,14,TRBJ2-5,ASSVVGQGAFETQY
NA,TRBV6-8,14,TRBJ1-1,ASRKNQQGSNTEAF
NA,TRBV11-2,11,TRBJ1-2,ASSSTGDYGYT